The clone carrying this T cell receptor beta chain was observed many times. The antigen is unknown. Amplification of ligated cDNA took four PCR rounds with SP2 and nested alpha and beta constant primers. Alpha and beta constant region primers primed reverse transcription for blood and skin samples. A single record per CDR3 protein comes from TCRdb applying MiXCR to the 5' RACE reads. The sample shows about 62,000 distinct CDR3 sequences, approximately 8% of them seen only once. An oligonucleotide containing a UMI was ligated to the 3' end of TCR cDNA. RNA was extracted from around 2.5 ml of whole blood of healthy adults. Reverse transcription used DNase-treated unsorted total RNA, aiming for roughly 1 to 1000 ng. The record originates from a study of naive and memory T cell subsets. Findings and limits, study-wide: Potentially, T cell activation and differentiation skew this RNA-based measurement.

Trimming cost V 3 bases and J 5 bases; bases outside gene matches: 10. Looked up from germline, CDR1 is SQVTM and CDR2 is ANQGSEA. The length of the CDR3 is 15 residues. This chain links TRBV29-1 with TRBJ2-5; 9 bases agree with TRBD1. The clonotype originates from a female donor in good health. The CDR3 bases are TGCAGCGTTGACCCGGGACAGGGAACCGGGGAGACCCAGTACTTC. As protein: CSVDPGQGTGETQYF.